Reported below is one T cell receptor beta chain. This CDR3 is built from 15 residues. Germline-derived CDR1 and CDR2 are GTSNPN and SVGIG (reference sequence). The V and J ends lost 2 bases and 7 bases, in that order; junction bases with no gene match: 6. Some clones are missing from TCRdb's copy, which holds only in-frame ones; the method was immunoSEQ multiplex PCR. The repertoire holds roughly 180,000 clones, with roughly 80% as singletons. The data belong to a study of blood T cell repertoires in COVID-19. The rearrangement links TRBV30 to TRBJ1-6; 9 bases are a match to TRBD1. This clonotype originated in a woman aged 40 to 50 with acute COVID-19. Source material: PBMCs or T cells enriched from blood (not recorded which). DNA of the CDR3: TGTGCCTGGAGTTCCGGGACAGGGAGAAATTCACCCCTCCACTTT. Encoded protein: CAWSSGTGRNSPLHF.